A selection of T cell receptor beta chains follows, all from one sample in a study of CD8 T cells in Susac syndrome. MiXCR, applied by TCRdb to the immunoSEQ multiplex PCR reads, yields one record per CDR3 protein. The table lists about 280,000 distinct CDR3 sequences, roughly 81% of them singletons. The sequenced material came from CD8+ T cells from PBMCs. These receptors originate from a human donor with multiple sclerosis. The CDR3 runs from the conserved cysteine through the conserved F or W. A D gene is named only where the DNA matches it firmly. Not all rows give a size; the values are once, few, many and, for expanded clones, a class.

d_call j_call clone_size v_call cdr3_nt cdr3_aa
. TRBJ2-7 once TRBV27 TGTGCCAGCAGTTTCACGGCGGCCTCCTACGAGCAGTACTTC CASSFTAASYEQYF
. TRBJ1-3 . TRBV6-1 TGTGCCAGCAGTGAACCGCCAGGGGCCTTATCTGGAAACACCATATATTTT CASSEPPGALSGNTIYF
. TRBJ2-2 . TRBV9 TGTGCCAGCAGCGGTTTAGGCGGGGAGCTGTTTTTT CASSGLGGELFF
. TRBJ1-1 . TRBV10-3 TGTGCCATCGGGCTAGCGGGAGTTGGAGCCCCCACTGAAGCTTTCTTT CAIGLAGVGAPTEAFF
. TRBJ1-4 few TRBV6-2/TRBV6-3 TGTGCCAGCAGTTACGGGCAGTCGATGTTTTTT CASSYGQSMFF
. TRBJ2-6 . TRBV7-6 TGTGCCAGCCTCGGATCTGGGGCCAACGTCCTGACTTTC CASLGSGANVLTF
TRBD2 TRBJ2-1 . TRBV27 TGTGCCAGCAGTTTAACTCAATTTCCGGGACTAGCGGGAGAGGGGCAGTTCTTC CASSLTQFPGLAGEGQFF
TRBD2 TRBJ2-3 once TRBV7-9 TGTGCCAGCAGCCTGAGCGGGAGGACCGCAGATACGCAGTATTTT CASSLSGRTADTQYF
. TRBJ2-1 . TRBV7-8 TGTGCCAGCAGCTTACGAGACAGGTTAGTCGTCCACAATGAGCAGTTCTTC CASSLRDRLVVHNEQFF
. TRBJ1-1 once TRBV6-1 TGTGCCAGCAGTGGATGGACAGCGATGAACACTGAAGCTTTCTTT CASSGWTAMNTEAFF
. TRBJ2-1 . TRBV29-1 TGCAGCGTTGTAGGGGACAGGAAGGGAGGGTACAATGAGCAGTTCTTC CSVVGDRKGGYNEQFF
. TRBJ1-5 once TRBV20-1 TGCAGTGCTAGAGATCCGGGCAGGGGACAGCCCCAGCATTTT CSARDPGRGQPQHF
TRBD1 TRBJ1-1 once TRBV12-3/TRBV12-4 TGTGCCAGCAGTTCGTCGTCAGGGGGCGCCGGTACTGAAGCTTTCTTT CASSSSSGGAGTEAFF
TRBD1 TRBJ2-2 . TRBV6-4 TGTGCCAGCAGTGACTCTGCCGGGACAGGGCGCACCGGGGAGCTGTTTTTT CASSDSAGTGRTGELFF
. TRBJ2-1 . TRBV24-1 TGTGCCACCAGTGCCAACTACAATGAGCAGTTCTTC CATSANYNEQFF
. TRBJ2-7 . TRBV6-6 TGTGCCAGCAGCCTTCAAGCTGAGGCCGAGCAGTACTTC CASSLQAEAEQYF
. TRBJ2-2 . TRBV7-5 . CISVPEARLAGGTNTGELFF
. TRBJ2-1 . TRBV7-6 TGTGCCAGCAGCCGCGACGCGGGATCTTACAATGAGCAGTTCTTC CASSRDAGSYNEQFF
. TRBJ2-3 . TRBV9 TGTGCCAGCAGCATTTCTGCCCCCCGAGATACGCAGTATTTT CASSISAPRDTQYF
TRBD2 TRBJ2-7 . TRBV2 TGTGCCAGCAGGGGACTAGTTGCCTACGAGCAGTACTTC CASRGLVAYEQYF
. TRBJ2-7 . TRBV28 TGTGCCAGCAGTTTATATCCTAGGGGGGGCTACGAGCAGTACTTC CASSLYPRGGYEQYF
TRBD1 TRBJ1-2 once TRBV29-1 TGCAGCGTTGACCATGGACAGGGCTATGGCTACACCTTC CSVDHGQGYGYTF
. TRBJ1-4 . TRBV4-1 TGCGCCAGCAGCCAAGATGGGGGAGAGTGGGAAAAACTGTTTTTT CASSQDGGEWEKLFF
TRBD1 TRBJ2-7 once TRBV4-1 TGCGCCAGCAGTCCGGAAAGTAGAACAGGGGACTACGAGCAGTACTTC CASSPESRTGDYEQYF
. TRBJ1-3 . TRBV29-1 TGCAGCGTTTGGGGAAACTCTGGAAACACCATATATTTT CSVWGNSGNTIYF